This T cell receptor (beta chain) is from a study of blood T cells in healthy people across ages (dated by TCRdb to the mid-2010s). Describing the broader study: In model experiments, template switching captured roughly one uniquely barcoded TCR beta cDNA molecule for every two T cells. Age-related changes in TCR beta repertoire diversity were measured in the study by deep sequencing normalized with unique cDNA molecular identifiers. The donors were split into four age groups: young (average around 15 years), middle-aged (39), aged (about 62) and long-lived (about 82). For two donors (one aged 18 to 30 and one aged 80 or older), the study analyzed two additional independent replicas of 1 million unique cDNA reads from the same blood draw. What the authors observed across the whole study: Observed TCR beta diversity per million T cells fell roughly linearly with age, and a significant reduction was already apparent by age roughly 40. Observed TCR beta diversity correlated strongly with the percentage of naive T cells measured by flow cytometry. Estimates of total diversity from one million sequenced T cells were regarded as lower bounds and underestimates. Because profiling used bulk unsorted PBMCs, naive and antigen-experienced compartments could not be compared conclusively. Because donor CMV infection status was unknown, age-related changes in expanded clonotypes were potentially confounded. Compared with the aged group, the long-lived group had more naive CD4+ T cells, fewer expanded clones and increased TCR diversity, a pattern suggesting age selection.

Systemically healthy Caucasian individuals from Russia, roughly 40 in total and aged roughly 6 to 100 years, were included as donors. Each donor gave around 9.8 milliliters of peripheral blood, collected into EDTA-treated Vacutainer tubes. Ficoll-Paque density-gradient centrifugation was used to isolate PBMCs, with at least 7 million obtained per sample. Trizol reagent was used to extract total RNA from PBMCs, with at least 6 micrograms per sample. For every donor, flow cytometry on a PBMC aliquot measured the percentage of naive CD45RAhigh/CD27high T cells. The trim is 6 bases for V and 1 base for J, with a gap of 11 bases between the germline ends. As encoded in the germline V gene, CDR1 is SQVTM while CDR2 is ANQGSEA. From cysteine to phenylalanine, the CDR3 is 13 amino acids long. Kept here is only the CDR3 DNA, which spans 39 bases and is read in frame from base 1. Libraries were prepared through 5' RACE. The sample was run on an Illumina HiSeq 2500. A second about 7 to 11 cycle PCR used a sample-barcoded 5' primer and a J-beta primer mix. Each TCR beta cDNA molecule received a unique molecular identifier from a template-switch 5' adaptor carrying 12 random nucleotides. Each sample yielded at least 3 million CDR3-containing paired-end reads. First-strand cDNA was synthesized from all RNA with the Mint cDNA synthesis kit, primed by a TRBC-specific oligonucleotide. Following uracil-DNA glycosylase treatment, a first 18-cycle PCR with universal primers M1SS and BC2_uni_R was performed on all cDNA. The published analysis was carried out like this. Each sample was normalized by randomly selecting 1 million high-quality reads, each carrying a distinct molecular identifier. Reads sharing molecular identifiers were discarded rather than binned into consensus sequences. MiTCR, with a Q25 quality threshold and the strictest error-elimination algorithm, was used for CDR3 identification, clonotype clustering and error correction. A nonparametric unseen species model with Euler transformation was used to estimate a lower bound on total TCR beta diversity. Using fastp trimming at Q25 and MiXCR clonotype assembly, TCRdb reanalyzed the public sequencing data and kept in-frame beta chains. Every entry covers one CDR3 protein and lists the most common genes and DNA from its rows. The V and J calls were determined by TCRdb, not by the authors. This sample has around 1,000,000 distinct CDR3 sequences in its table, and under 30% of those were observed once. About 0.72% of the sample lies in the top ten.

Worth noting for this clonotype: No antigen is known for it. Per-base qualities were not stored, and no clone one base away is much larger.

The data were also submitted as part of a second study, on T cells of mothers and their children. Per the second study: The donors were nine systemically healthy Caucasian individuals, made up of three mothers and their six children. cDNA synthesis used all of the extracted RNA, with around 1.4 ug of RNA in each 15 ul reaction. Sample barcodes and 2-4 random nucleotides were added via the M1S primer in the second PCR. Over 10 million TCR beta CDR3 reads came from each mother, compared with some 3 million reads from each child. In both related and unrelated pairs, thymic selection shapes the output of TCR recombination in a similar way, with inherited differences having only a minor effect. Normalized repertoire overlap was always slightly but never significantly higher in related than unrelated mother-child pairs. Persistent microchimeric T cell clones were not detected, at a sensitivity of about 99 clones per million clonotypes. Deep NGS was used in the study to compare the TCR beta repertoires of mothers and children and to look for features that separate related mother-child pairs from unrelated individuals. Mothers averaged about 37 +/- 4 years of age and children averaged around 11 +/- 4 years. Libraries were sequenced on Illumina HiSeq 2000 with 100+100 nt paired-end reads after adapter ligation with NEBNext reagents. To prevent cross-contamination, the mother and child libraries were prepared one month apart and sequenced in separate runs. Between about 500,000 and 2,100,000 distinct TCR beta clonotypes were identified per donor. Naive TCR beta clonotypes were estimated from low-frequency clonotypes matched to each donor's FACS-determined naive share, without sorting.

The chain uses TRBV29-1 and TRBJ2-3; tentative D gene TRBD2, with 5 bases matching. The specimen sequenced was blood. This clonotype was sampled from a girl aged 2 to 9 in good health. The sequence in DNA is TGCAGCGTCCACAGTAGCGGCACAGATACGCAGTATTTT. The resulting protein is CSVHSSGTDTQYF.